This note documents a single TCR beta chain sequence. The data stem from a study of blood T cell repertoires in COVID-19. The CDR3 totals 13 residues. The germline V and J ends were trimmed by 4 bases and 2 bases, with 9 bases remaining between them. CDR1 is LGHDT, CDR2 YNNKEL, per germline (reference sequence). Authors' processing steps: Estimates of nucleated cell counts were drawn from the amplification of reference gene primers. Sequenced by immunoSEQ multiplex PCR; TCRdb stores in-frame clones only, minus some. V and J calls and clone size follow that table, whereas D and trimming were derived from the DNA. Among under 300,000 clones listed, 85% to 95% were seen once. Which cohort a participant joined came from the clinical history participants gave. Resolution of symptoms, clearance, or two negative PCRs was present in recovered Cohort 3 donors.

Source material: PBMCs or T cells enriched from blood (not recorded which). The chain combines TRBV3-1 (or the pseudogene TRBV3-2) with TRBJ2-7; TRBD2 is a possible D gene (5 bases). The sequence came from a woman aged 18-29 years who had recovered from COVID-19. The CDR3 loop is CASSRAETYEQYF. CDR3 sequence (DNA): TGTGCCAGCAGCCGAGCGGAGACCTACGAGCAGTACTTC.